This TCR beta chain was captured by sequencing in a study of cytomegalovirus exposure and HLA in healthy donors. Study-level background: In a previous analysis, 110 million or so unique TCR beta sequences were found from 170 million or so T cells.

Germline V gene lookup returns CDR1 LNHDA and CDR2 SQIVND (reference sequence). This CDR3 contains 16 residues. The junction had 11 bases not matched to a gene; V was cut back by 5 bases and J by 4 bases. General observations from the study: Follow-up analysis seemed to connect common viral pathogens with several of the most significant clusters identified. Most of the TCR beta V segments (in an earlier analysis) were productive either about 87% or about 30% of the time. Per a later analysis, HLA-associated TCR beta chains showed more clonal expansion than other, equally common TCR beta chains.

The study ran its PCR with 60 Vbeta and 13 Jbeta primers. Clones were sequenced by immunoSEQ multiplex PCR, and TCRdb holds only the in-frame ones, with some missing. The profile shows over 120,000 clones, about 84% of them singletons. This clone has a handful of counts. Its antigen is unknown. Sample: PBMCs. The chain carries TRBV19 and TRBJ1-2; 9 bases are shared with TRBD1. This receptor was obtained from a woman younger than 35 in good health and CMV-seropositive. As DNA, the CDR3 is TGTGCCAGTAGTCTGGGACAGGGATCTCTTGTCTATGGCTACACCTTC. Translating it yields CASSLGQGSLVYGYTF. The complete variable domain, with remaining parts taken from reference TRBV19 and TRBJ1-2, reads DGGITQSPKYLFRKEGQNVTLSCEQNLNHDAMYWYRQDPGQGLRLIYYSQIVNDFQKGDIAEGYSVSREKKESFPLTVTSAQKNPTAFYLCASSLGQGSLVYGYTFGSGTRLTVV.